Listed below are T cell receptor beta chains from one sample, sequenced in a study of OX40 agonist ivuxolimab in advanced cancers. Assay: immunoSEQ multiplex PCR; the TCRdb copy retains only in-frame clones and omits some. The sample consists of 39,000 or so clones, about 87% of them appearing once. The sample was CD4+ or CD8+ T cells sorted from blood, taken in a trial of the OX40 agonist ivuxolimab. The receptors derive from an adult with an advanced solid tumor such as melanoma, head and neck, liver or kidney cancer. Both conserved end residues are part of each CDR3. Each record gives: CDR3 protein, CDR3 DNA, J gene, D gene, clone size, V gene. D genes are given only for firm matches. A clone size is listed for some rows: how often the clone was seen (once, few, many), or a class if it is expanded.

CASSSETGYGYTF TGTGCCAGCAGCTCGGAGACAGGGTATGGCTACACCTTC TRBJ1-2 TRBD1 . TRBV13
CASYRLAGEGETQYF TGTGCCAGCTACAGACTAGCGGGAGAGGGGGAGACCCAGTACTTC TRBJ2-5 TRBD2 once TRBV6-5
CASSLGINNEQFF TGTGCCAGCAGCTTAGGTATAAACAATGAGCAGTTCTTC TRBJ2-1 . . TRBV7-6
CASSQGDRHGEQYF TGCGCCAGCAGCCAAGGGGACCGCCACGGCGAGCAGTACTTC TRBJ2-7 . . TRBV4-1
CASSPGGQGVYGYTF TGTGCCAGCAGCCCGGGGGGACAGGGCGTCTATGGCTACACCTTC TRBJ1-2 TRBD1 . TRBV6-5
CASSLESGASTDTQYF TGTGCCAGCAGCTTGGAGTCGGGAGCTAGCACAGATACGCAGTATTTT TRBJ2-3 . . TRBV5-4
CASSLARPIMGYTF TGTGCCAGCAGCTTAGCCCGCCCGATCATGGGCTACACCTTC TRBJ1-2 . . TRBV7-3
CAISNPGLNTGELFF TGTGCCATCAGCAATCCCGGGCTGAACACCGGGGAGCTGTTTTTT TRBJ2-2 . once TRBV10-3
CARKAGAGTDTQYF TGTGCCAGAAAAGCGGGGGCCGGCACAGATACGCAGTATTTT TRBJ2-3 TRBD2 . TRBV7-2
CASSSTWLTTDTQYF TGTGCCAGCAGCTCAACATGGCTAACCACAGATACGCAGTATTTT TRBJ2-3 . . TRBV11-2
CASSFTGGYTF TGTGCCAGCAGCTTCACCGGGGGCTACACCTTC TRBJ1-2 . . TRBV5-5
CASSELDTNTGELFF TGTGCCAGCAGTGAACTGGACACAAACACCGGGGAGCTGTTTTTT TRBJ2-2 . few TRBV2
CATSRDGSNQPQHF TGTGCCACCAGCAGAGACGGTAGCAATCAGCCCCAGCATTTT TRBJ1-5 . once TRBV15
CASSQRGGGEAFF TGCGCCAGCAGCCAACGGGGGGGTGGTGAAGCTTTCTTT TRBJ1-1 . . TRBV10-2
CASSYYGQRFTDTQYF TGCGCCAGCAGCTACTATGGACAGCGATTCACAGATACGCAGTATTTT TRBJ2-3 . few TRBV5-1
CASSGDVYEQYF TGTGCCAGCAGTGGCGATGTCTACGAGCAGTACTTC TRBJ2-7 . . TRBV7-9
CASSPWTGPSSYEQYF TGTGCCAGCAGCCCGTGGACAGGGCCTAGCTCCTACGAGCAGTACTTC TRBJ2-7 TRBD1 . TRBV14
CASSPRVGITSGYTF TGTGCCAGCAGCCCCCGGGTGGGGATCACCTCCGGCTACACCTTC TRBJ1-2 . . TRBV6-5
CASSQVQGEGQPQHF TGCGCCAGCAGCCAAGTCCAGGGGGAAGGTCAGCCCCAGCATTTT TRBJ1-5 TRBD1 few TRBV4-1
CASSLGGSTNTGELFF TGCGCCAGCAGCTTGGGAGGGTCCACGAACACCGGGGAGCTGTTTTTT TRBJ2-2 . once TRBV5-1
CASKLRFNTGELFF TGTGCCAGCAAGCTCCGCTTTAACACCGGGGAGCTGTTTTTT TRBJ2-2 . once TRBV7-2
CASSLDGTGNTIYF TGTGCCAGCTCACTGGACGGGACTGGAAACACCATATATTTT TRBJ1-3 . . TRBV18
CASSQGTSGSGSYEQYF TGTGCCAGCAGCCAAGGCACTAGCGGGAGTGGGTCCTACGAGCAGTACTTC TRBJ2-7 TRBD2 . TRBV4-2